Only a few counts were recorded for the clone carrying this TCR beta chain. Antigen specificity is unknown. The repertoire was sequenced with immunoSEQ multiplex PCR; TCRdb's copy has only in-frame clones and lacks some. The sample shows 950,000 to 1,200,000 clones, around three quarters of them seen only once. This entry is derived from a study of shared clonotypes between healthy human individuals. Study in general: The study drew on a couple of women and three men aged 18 to 49 as donors. Findings of the study overall: Rarefaction analysis demonstrated incomplete sorted-subset sequencing notwithstanding large depth.

CD4+ cell separation produced CD45RA+ naive and CD45RA-negative memory subsets. CDR3 length: 19 residues. Per the germline V gene, CDR1 is SGHAT and CDR2 is FQDESV (reference sequence). Trimming took 1 base from V and 3 from J; bases not matched to a gene: 10. The rearrangement uses TRBV11-1 and TRBJ2-1, with 12 bases matching TRBD2. Input material: memory CD4+ T cells from PBMCs. Regarding subset: CD45RA-negative fraction. The receptor's source is a man aged 18 to 29 in good health. Some clones in this sample may be carry-over from other donors' samples. Here the CDR3 reads CASSLDALGTSGFYNEQFF. The CDR3 nucleotides read TGTGCCAGCAGCTTAGATGCCCTGGGGACTAGCGGGTTCTACAATGAGCAGTTCTTC.